This TCR beta chain derives from a study of T cells in narcolepsy. Study background: Enrolled donors included narcolepsy type 1 or type 2 patients and healthy controls.

As concerns this clone: Antigen unknown.

Study-level findings and limits: Same-patient CSF and blood CD4+ T cell clonotypes included HCRT-specific and TRIB2-specific autoreactive ones. Autoreactive clonotypes reportedly recurred in blood of same and different patients, not controls. Autoreactive clone sequences were missing from some blood memory CD4+ repertoires.

The method was immunoSEQ multiplex PCR; TCRdb's version includes in-frame clones alone and lacks a portion of them. Counted here are tens of thousands of clones, approximately 80% occurring once; the ten biggest clones make up 1.3%. Germline lookup yields CDR1 MNHNS and CDR2 SASEGT. The CDR3 consists of 14 residues. Trimming removed 6 bases from V and 5 bases from J; junction bases left unmatched: 9. The TCR comes from a human donor with narcolepsy. This chain connects TRBV6-1 to TRBJ1-1; 7 bases are a match to TRBD1. Sequencing used CD45RA- memory CD4+ T cells from PBMCs. CDR3 DNA: TGTGCCAGCAGGTACAGGGGCGAGAATACTGAAGCTTTCTTT. Translating gives CASRYRGENTEAFF.